A single sample is the source of the 27 T cell receptor beta chains below, sequenced in a study of T cell repertoires in ileal Crohn's disease. This table comes from immunoSEQ multiplex PCR, and its TCRdb copy is limited to in-frame clones, with some not included. The sample lists over 7,500 clones, 76% occurring once. The sequencing input was ileal tissue. The receptor set was obtained from an adult with Crohn's disease.

This clone is labeled as medium-sized. The chain has TRBV25-1 and TRBJ1-1; the D is unclear. This CDR3 region has 13 residues. CDR1 and CDR2 from the germline V gene are MGHDK and SYGVNS. Trimming removed 6 bases from V and 0 bases from J, with 8 bases in between. This CDR3 is CASRVHLNTEAFF. CDR3 coding DNA: TGTGCCAGCAGGGTACACCTGAACACTGAAGCTTTCTTT. Looking up the rest from reference TRBV25-1 and TRBJ1-1 gives the full variable domain: EADIYQTPRYLVIGTGKKITLECSQTMGHDKMYWYQQDPGMELHLIHYSYGVNSTEKGDLSSESTVSRIRTEHFPLTLESARPSHTSQYLCASRVHLNTEAFFGQGTRLTVV.

This rearrangement joins TRBV19 to TRBJ1-2, with 7 bases fitting TRBD1. This CDR3 is 13 amino acids long. Germline V gene data show CDR1 as LNHDA and CDR2 as SQIVND (reference sequence). The J segment lost 5 bases and the V segment lost 3 bases, leaving 3 bases of the junction unmatched. In DNA, the CDR3 is TGTGCCAGTAGTATCGACAGGGCGTATGGCTACACCTTC. Translated: CASSIDRAYGYTF.

The chain couples TRBV5-1 to TRBJ2-7; 8 nucleotides line up with TRBD2. The V segment lost 4 bases and the J segment 2 bases; nucleotides outside the gene matches: 5. The CDR3 is 14 residues long. The germline gives CDR1 SGHRS, CDR2 YFSETQ. Written as DNA, the CDR3 is TGCGCCAGCAGCCCGGGACTAGTGCCCTACGAGCAGTACTTC. Amino acid sequence: CASSPGLVPYEQYF. Variable domain in full (rest from reference TRBV5-1 and TRBJ2-7): KAGVTQTPRYLIKTRGQQVTLSCSPISGHRSVSWYQQTPGQGLQFLFEYFSETQRNKGNFPGRFSGRQFSNSRSEMNVSTLELGDSALYLCASSPGLVPYEQYFGPGTRLTVT.

The gene calls are TRBV2 and TRBJ2-1; 10 bases fit TRBD1. The J segment lost 3 bases and the V segment lost 6 bases, leaving 2 bases of the junction unmatched. Germline V gives CDR1 SNHLY, CDR2 FYNNEI. This CDR3 comprises 14 residues. Here the CDR3 reads CASRGTGDYNEQFF. CDR3 nucleotides: TGTGCCAGCAGGGGGACAGGGGACTACAATGAGCAGTTCTTC.

This clone is classed as large. J is TRBJ1-1 and V is TRBV6-1; unclear D gene. Looked up from germline, CDR1 is MNHNS and CDR2 is SASEGT. V was clipped by 2 bases and J by 3 bases, with 4 bases between them. The CDR3 consists of 12 residues. The CDR3 here is CASSEPDTEAFF. The CDR3 DNA reads TGTGCCAGCAGTGAACCGGACACTGAAGCTTTCTTT.

CDR3 in DNA: TGCGCCAGCAGCCCGGGAGGGACCGGGGAGCTGTTTTTT. It yields the protein CASSPGGTGELFF. The chain joins TRBV5-1 to TRBJ2-2; 8 bases align to TRBD2. Trimming took 4 bases from V and 5 from J; bases not matched to a gene: 1. From germline, CDR1 is SGHRS and CDR2 YFSETQ. The CDR3 runs 13 residues. Full variable domain (missing parts from reference TRBV5-1 and TRBJ2-2): KAGVTQTPRYLIKTRGQQVTLSCSPISGHRSVSWYQQTPGQGLQFLFEYFSETQRNKGNFPGRFSGRQFSNSRSEMNVSTLELGDSALYLCASSPGGTGELFFGEGSRLTVL.

The V gene is TRBV7-8, the J gene TRBJ2-2, with D tentatively TRBD2 (6 bases). The CDR3 is 15 residues long. Germline values: CDR1 SGHVS, CDR2 FQNEAQ. V lost 4 bases, J lost 6 bases, and 15 bases lay in between. CDR3 sequence: CASSSPSTSPGELFF. CDR3 in DNA: TGTGCCAGCAGCTCTCCTTCCACTAGCCCCGGGGAGCTGTTTTTT.

This rearrangement joins TRBV6-5 to TRBJ2-5, with 10 bases lining up with TRBD2. The last part of the DNA fits TRBJ2-7 better; the J call may be wrong. The germline V gene has CDR1 MNHEY and CDR2 SVGAGI. The CDR3 is made up of 13 amino acids. CDR3: CATRTSGPYEQYF. The CDR3 DNA is TGTGCCACCCGGACTAGCGGACCCTACGAGCAGTACTTC.

J is TRBJ2-1 and V is TRBV4-1; 7 nucleotides align to TRBD2. Looked up from germline, CDR1 is MGHRA and CDR2 is YSYEKL. This CDR3 is 17 amino acids long. Trimming at V came to 4 bases and at J to 8 bases, leaving 17 bases not matched to a gene. The CDR3 bases are TGCGCCAGCAGCCGAACCCTTGCCAGCGGGATCGGGTATGAGCAGTTCTTC. It yields the protein CASSRTLASGIGYEQFF.

The rearrangement joins TRBV29-1 to TRBJ2-5; D is ambiguous. The CDR3 is 13 residues long. Germline V gene sequence: CDR1 SQVTM, CDR2 ANQGSEA. V lost 5 bases to trimming and J lost 2 bases, with 12 bases between them. In nucleotides, the CDR3 is TGCAGCGTTATGCGGCTGTCACAAGAGACCCAGTACTTC. It codes for CSVMRLSQETQYF.

This clone appeared a single time. The CDR3 nucleotides read TGTGCCAGCAGCCGATCGACAGGGTTTAATCAGCCCCAGCATTTT. This codes for CASSRSTGFNQPQHF. This chain joins TRBV6-5 and TRBJ1-5; TRBD1 matches 7 bases. The CDR3 is made up of 15 amino acids. CDR1 is MNHEY, CDR2 SVGAGI, per germline. Trimming removed 6 bases from V and 4 bases from J; junction bases left unmatched: 9.

The J gene is TRBJ1-2, the V gene TRBV29-1; D is possibly TRBD1 (6 bases). The V and J ends lost 7 bases and 1 base respectively, with 13 bases between them. The germline V gene encodes CDR1 SQVTM and CDR2 ANQGSEA. The CDR3 runs to 13 residues. Written as DNA, the CDR3 is TGCAGCGCCGAACAGGGCGTTAACTATGGCTACACCTTC. Translated: CSAEQGVNYGYTF. Full variable domain (remainder filled in from reference TRBV29-1 and TRBJ1-2): SAVISQKPSRDICQRGTSLTIQCQVDSQVTMMFWYRQQPGQSLTLIATANQGSEATYESGFVIDKFPISRPNLTFSTLTVSNMSPEDSSIYLCSAEQGVNYGYTFGSGTRLTVV.

The genes are TRBV5-6 and TRBJ2-3, with 9 bases that match TRBD2. In germline, CDR1 is SGHDT, CDR2 YYEEEE. The CDR3 totals 15 residues. The J segment lost 6 bases and the V segment lost 2 bases, leaving 7 bases of the junction unmatched. CDR3 nucleotide sequence: TGTGCCAGCAGCTTCGCTAGCGGGACGGTTGATACGCAGTATTTT. It specifies CASSFASGTVDTQYF.

The rearrangement uses TRBV7-2 and TRBJ1-2; D not certain. The ends were cut back, 1 base at V and 3 bases at J, with 6 bases in the middle. The CDR3 spans 13 residues. Germline assignment: CDR1 SGHTA and CDR2 FQGNSA. The CDR3: CASSLVSDYGYTF. DNA for the CDR3: TGTGCCAGCAGCTTAGTGTCGGACTATGGCTACACCTTC. The complete variable domain, with remaining parts taken from reference TRBV7-2 and TRBJ1-2, reads GAGVSQSPSNKVTEKGKDVELRCDPISGHTALYWYRQSLGQGLEFLIYFQGNSAPDKSGLPSDRFSAERTGGSVSTLTIQRTQQEDSAVYLCASSLVSDYGYTFGSGTRLTVV.

This sequence joins TRBV19 and TRBJ1-1; tentatively, D is TRBD1 (6 bases). The CDR3 sequence is 12 residues long. V lost 11 bases and J lost 2, with 12 bases in between. The germline gives CDR1 LNHDA, CDR2 SQIVND (reference sequence). CDR3 protein: CAAKTGNTEAFF. CDR3 nucleotide sequence: TGTGCCGCCAAGACAGGAAACACTGAAGCTTTCTTT. The whole variable domain, filled in from reference TRBV19 and TRBJ1-1, reads DGGITQSPKYLFRKEGQNVTLSCEQNLNHDAMYWYRQDPGQGLRLIYYSQIVNDFQKGDIAEGYSVSREKKESFPLTVTSAQKNPTAFYLCAAKTGNTEAFFGQGTRLTVV.

The V gene is TRBV2, the J gene TRBJ2-7, with 12 bases that match TRBD1. The V and J ends lost 3 bases and 6 bases, in that order; junction bases with no gene match: 9. CDR1 is SNHLY and CDR2 is FYNNEI in the germline V gene. This CDR3 is built from 16 residues. This CDR3 is CASSDPGQGAASEQYF. Here the CDR3 DNA reads TGTGCCAGCAGTGACCCGGGACAGGGGGCTGCTAGCGAGCAGTACTTC.

The J gene is TRBJ1-4, the V gene TRBV6-6, with TRBD1 as a possible D gene (5 bases). Germline assignment: CDR1 MNHNY and CDR2 SVGAGI (reference sequence). This CDR3 has 14 residues. Trimming left V 8 bases short and J 12 bases short, with 22 bases between. As DNA, the CDR3 is TGTGCCAGCGGGGTAAGGGGTCAAGTCGTAGAACTGTTTTTT. It translates to CASGVRGQVVELFF.

This chain uses TRBV7-2 with TRBJ1-3; D is ambiguous. V was pared by 2 bases and J by 0 bases, with 11 bases between. From germline, CDR1 is SGHTA and CDR2 FQGNSA. The CDR3 totals 16 residues. The CDR3 DNA reads TGTGCCAGCAGCTTATTTAGTTCCGGCTCTGGAAACACCATATATTTT. Protein: CASSLFSSGSGNTIYF.

The chain uses TRBV7-2 and TRBJ2-5; D is unclear. Trimming cost V 2 bases and J 1 base, with 2 bases left between them. Germline assignment: CDR1 SGHTA and CDR2 FQGNSA. This CDR3 comprises 12 residues. The CDR3: CASSLLQETQYF. Here the CDR3 DNA reads TGTGCCAGCAGCTTACTCCAAGAGACCCAGTACTTC.

This chain uses TRBV19 with TRBJ2-7, with 7 positions matching TRBD1. This CDR3 comprises 15 residues. After removal of 1 base from V and 6 bases from J, the junction contained 9 bases not matched to a gene. CDR1 LNHDA and CDR2 SQIVND come from the germline V gene (reference sequence). CDR3 protein: CASSIASGQPAEQYF. In DNA form, the CDR3 reads TGTGCCAGTAGTATAGCGTCGGGACAGCCGGCCGAGCAGTACTTC.

This chain joins TRBV4-1 and TRBJ1-2; 7 bases align to TRBD1. The germline V gene has CDR1 MGHRA and CDR2 YSYEKL. With V trimmed by 0 bases and J by 4 bases, 11 bases remained unmatched. The CDR3 extends over 17 amino acids. This CDR3 reads CASSQDVTRDRVYGYTF. CDR3 DNA: TGCGCCAGCAGCCAAGATGTGACGAGAGACAGGGTCTATGGCTACACCTTC.

This clone was observed a few times. At the DNA level, this CDR3 is encoded by other sequences in the same sample as well. The chain carries TRBV7-8 and TRBJ1-3; D gene unclear. CDR3 length: 12 amino acids. Per germline, CDR1 SGHVS and CDR2 FQNEAQ. V lost 5 bases to trimming and J lost 1 base, with 3 bases between them. CDR3 in amino acids: CASSPSGNTIYF. CDR3 nucleotides: TGTGCCAGCAGCCCTTCTGGAAACACCATATATTTT. Looking up the rest from reference TRBV7-8 and TRBJ1-3 gives the full variable domain: GAGVSQSPRYKVAKRGQDVALRCDPISGHVSLFWYQQALGQGPEFLTYFQNEAQLDKSGLPSDRFFAERPEGSVSTLKIQRTQQEDSAVYLCASSPSGNTIYFGEGSWLTVV.

The chain recombines TRBV9 with TRBJ2-1; 7 bases line up with TRBD1. The length of the CDR3 is 16 residues. V shed 4 bases, J shed 0 bases, and the junction held 7 bases outside the gene matches. Germline V CDR1 and CDR2: SGDLS, YYNGEE. Here the CDR3 DNA reads TGTGCCAGCAGCCCACCGACAGGGAGCTCCTACAATGAGCAGTTCTTC. This translates into CASSPPTGSSYNEQFF.

This clone has only a few counts. J is TRBJ2-7 and V is TRBV2; 11 bases are a match to TRBD1. Per the germline V gene, CDR1 is SNHLY and CDR2 is FYNNEI. The CDR3 sequence is 15 residues long. Trimming took 10 bases from V and 3 from J; bases not matched to a gene: 11. As DNA, the CDR3 is TGTGCCAACAGAAGATTCGGGACAGGGGGCTACGAGCAGTACTTC. Translating it yields CANRRFGTGGYEQYF.

CDR3 bases: TGTGCCAGCAGCACTATTGCTAACTATGGCTACACCTTC. It yields the protein CASSTIANYGYTF. V gene TRBV6-5 combines with J gene TRBJ1-2; D remains ambiguous. V was pared by 6 bases and J by 0 bases, with 8 bases between. The germline V gene encodes CDR1 MNHEY and CDR2 SVGAGI. The CDR3 runs 13 residues.

In this sample, this clone turned up once. The rearrangement links TRBV5-1 to TRBJ1-1; 10 nucleotides match TRBD1. The V gene end was trimmed by 0 bases and the J gene end by 6 bases; junction bases not matched to a gene: 5. Germline values: CDR1 SGHRS, CDR2 YFSETQ. The CDR3 has 15 residues. CDR3 amino acids: CASSLGGQGFSEAFF. The CDR3 nucleotides read TGCGCCAGCAGCTTGGGGGGACAGGGGTTTTCTGAAGCTTTCTTT.

This clone has a handful of counts. The chain couples TRBV14 to TRBJ2-1; no clear D gene. The CDR3 contains 13 residues. The germline gives CDR1 SGHDN, CDR2 FVKESK. Trimming stripped 4 bases from V and 6 bases from J, with 10 bases between. The CDR3 nucleotides read TGTGCCAGCAGCCCAGGCATCGGCAATGAGCAGTTCTTC. This translates into CASSPGIGNEQFF.